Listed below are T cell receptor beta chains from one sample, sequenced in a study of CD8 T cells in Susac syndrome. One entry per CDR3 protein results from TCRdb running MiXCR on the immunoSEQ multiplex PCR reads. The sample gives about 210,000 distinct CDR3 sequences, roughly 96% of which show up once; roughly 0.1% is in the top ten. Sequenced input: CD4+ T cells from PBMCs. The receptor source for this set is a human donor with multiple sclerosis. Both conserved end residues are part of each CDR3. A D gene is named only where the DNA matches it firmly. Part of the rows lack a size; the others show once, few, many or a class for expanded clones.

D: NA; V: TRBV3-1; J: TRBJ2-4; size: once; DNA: TGTGCCAGCAGCCGGAGTCCAAACATTCAGTACTTC; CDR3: CASSRSPNIQYF
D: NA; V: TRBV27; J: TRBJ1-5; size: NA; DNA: TGTGCCAGCAGTTTATCAGCTCCGTTCGGGGGTCCGGCTCGAAGCAATCAGCCCCAGCATTTT; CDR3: CASSLSAPFGGPARSNQPQHF
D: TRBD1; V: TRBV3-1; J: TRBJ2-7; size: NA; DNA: TGTGCCAGCAGCCAGGATACAGGGGTTTGGGGCTACGAGCAGTACTTC; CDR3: CASSQDTGVWGYEQYF
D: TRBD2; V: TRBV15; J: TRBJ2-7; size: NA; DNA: TGTGCCACCAGCAGATTACTAGCGGGGAGCTCCTACGAGCAGTACTTC; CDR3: CATSRLLAGSSYEQYF
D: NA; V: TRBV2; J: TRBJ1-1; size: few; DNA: TGTGCCAGCAGTGAATTTGAAGCTTTCTTT; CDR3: CASSEFEAFF
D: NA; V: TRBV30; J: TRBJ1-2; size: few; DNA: TGTGCCTGGAGCGGCGGTGGCTACACCTTC; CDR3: CAWSGGGYTF
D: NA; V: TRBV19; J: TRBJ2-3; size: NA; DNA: TGTGCCAGTAGTCTCCGAAACGGACAGGGGTTCCTAGCGGGAGTCCGGGATACGCAGTATTTT; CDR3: CASSLRNGQGFLAGVRDTQYF
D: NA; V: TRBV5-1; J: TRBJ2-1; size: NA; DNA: TGCGCCAGCAGTGGGGGCAGCTCCTACAATGAGCAGTTCTTC; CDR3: CASSGGSSYNEQFF
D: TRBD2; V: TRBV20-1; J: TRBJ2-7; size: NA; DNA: TGCAGTGCTAGACCAGCGGGAGGTCTGTGGTTCTACGAGCAGTACTTC; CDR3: CSARPAGGLWFYEQYF
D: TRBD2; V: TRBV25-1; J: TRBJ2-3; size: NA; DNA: TGTGCCAGCAGTGGAGCGGGGGCCACAGATACGCAGTATTTT; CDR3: CASSGAGATDTQYF
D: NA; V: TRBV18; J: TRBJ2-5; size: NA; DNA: TGTGCCAGCTCACCACGGCGCGACAGTAGACAAGAGACCCAGTACTTC; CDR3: CASSPRRDSRQETQYF
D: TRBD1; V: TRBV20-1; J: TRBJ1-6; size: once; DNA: TGCAGTGCTAGACAGGGGGCAAATAATTCACCCCTCCACTTT; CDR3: CSARQGANNSPLHF
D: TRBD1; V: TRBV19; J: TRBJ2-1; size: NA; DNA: TGTGCCAGTAGCGACTCCGGGACAGGGGCTGAGCAGTTCTTC; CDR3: CASSDSGTGAEQFF
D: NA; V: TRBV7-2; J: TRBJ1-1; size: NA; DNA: TGTGCCAGCAGCTTAGCCCCCCGGGCTTTCTTT; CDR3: CASSLAPRAFF
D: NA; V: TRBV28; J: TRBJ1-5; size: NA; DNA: TGTGCCAGCAGTATTAATGGCGGTAGAGGTCTCAATCAGCCCCAGCATTTT; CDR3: CASSINGGRGLNQPQHF
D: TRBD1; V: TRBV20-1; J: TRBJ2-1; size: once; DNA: TGCAGTGCTAGGGCCGGGACAGGGAGCTCCTACAATGAGCAGTTCTTC; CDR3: CSARAGTGSSYNEQFF